The entry that follows covers one T cell receptor beta chain sequence. As yet, its antigen is unknown. Authors' analysis steps: Researchers built a distant-metastasis classifier for papillary thyroid cancer that drew on CDR3 differences across clinicopathological groups. Using MiXCR, TCRdb re-called clones from the PCR reads. The authors' filters were not applied to this entry. There are tens of thousands of clones in the sample; about a third occur only once, and around 30% lies in the top ten. This record belongs to a study of metastatic and nonmetastatic thyroid tumors. Study in general: Peripheral blood and tumor or nodule samples from malignant and benign thyroid patients were compared. General observations from the study: Malignant tumors reportedly showed significantly higher TCR beta diversity than benign nodules in both blood and tumor.

Trimming cost V 1 base and J 6 bases, with 7 bases left between them. This CDR3 spans 13 amino acids. There were no patients who had received any treatment before thyroid surgery. Sequenced: tumor tissue. The clonotype originates from a female donor with papillary thyroid cancer or a benign thyroid nodule (not recorded which). Some clones in this sample may be carry-over from other donors' samples. This chain links TRBV12-3 or TRBV12-4 with TRBJ1-5, with D perhaps matching TRBD1 (5 bases). CDR3 in DNA: TGTGCCAGCAGTTTAGGGGGGAGTCAGCCCCAGCATTTT. As protein: CASSLGGSQPQHF.